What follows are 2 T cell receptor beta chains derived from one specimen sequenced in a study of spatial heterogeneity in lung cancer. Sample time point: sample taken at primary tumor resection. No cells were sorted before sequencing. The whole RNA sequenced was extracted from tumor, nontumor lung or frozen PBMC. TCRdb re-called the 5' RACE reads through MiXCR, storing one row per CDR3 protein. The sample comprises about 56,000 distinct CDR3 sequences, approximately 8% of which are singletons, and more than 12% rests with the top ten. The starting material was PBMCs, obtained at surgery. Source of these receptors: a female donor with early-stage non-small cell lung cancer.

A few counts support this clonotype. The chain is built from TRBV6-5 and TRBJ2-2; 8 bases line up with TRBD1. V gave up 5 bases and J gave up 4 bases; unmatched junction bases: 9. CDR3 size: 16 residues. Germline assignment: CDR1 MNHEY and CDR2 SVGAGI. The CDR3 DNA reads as TGTGCCAGCAGTCCGCGGACAGGGACGGGCACCGGGGAGCTGTTTTTT. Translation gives CASSPRTGTGTGELFF.

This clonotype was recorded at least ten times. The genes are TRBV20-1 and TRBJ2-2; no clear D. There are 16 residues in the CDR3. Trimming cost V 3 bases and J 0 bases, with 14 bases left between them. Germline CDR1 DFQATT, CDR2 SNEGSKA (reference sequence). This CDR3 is CSASSPLIANTGELFF. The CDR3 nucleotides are TGCAGTGCTAGTTCCCCACTCATCGCGAACACCGGGGAGCTGTTTTTT.